The source of this T cell receptor (beta chain) is a study of blood T cell repertoires in COVID-19. Study-level background: COVID-19 samples collected from the United States, Italy and Spain covered acute and convalescent phases. The analysed material was cDNA or gDNA that came from T cells, B-cell-depleted T cells, or PBMCs.

Original processing methods: Reference gene primer amplification gave nucleated cell count estimates. Measured with immunoSEQ multiplex PCR; TCRdb has only the in-frame clones, and not every one. The V and J calls and the clone size are those of that table, but D and trimming were determined from the DNA. The sample shows about 200,000 clones, around 81% of them seen only once. V dropped 5 bases and J dropped 0 bases, with 20 bases sitting between them. Germline V CDR1 and CDR2: DFQATT, SNEGSKA (reference sequence). The CDR3 contains 17 residues. This clone turned up a few times. The gene calls are TRBV20-1 and TRBJ2-4; D is perhaps TRBD1 (6 bases). Sample: peripheral blood. This receptor was obtained from a human donor in a cohort sampled during active COVID-19. CDR3 bases: TGCAGTGCTCGTGGACAGATCGGAAAACTAGCCAAAAACATTCAGTACTTC. It yields the protein CSARGQIGKLAKNIQYF.